This T cell receptor beta chain was identified during a study of T-cell reconstitution after alpha-beta-depleted transplantation in children. Ten or more counts support this clonotype. Germline values: CDR1 LNHNV, CDR2 YYDKDF (reference sequence). The CDR3 is 17 residues long. Trimming cost V 1 base and J 2 bases, with 18 bases left between them. A library of TCRbeta sequences, prepared with unique molecular identifiers, was generated. From the PCR reads, TCRdb called clonotypes with MiXCR, one entry per CDR3 protein. The sample holds roughly 500,000 distinct CDR3 sequences, 30% to 35% seen once. The receptor's source is a human donor who donated a stem cell graft to a child with aplastic anemia. The chain couples TRBV15 to TRBJ2-7; D not resolved. The sample was PBMCs from the stem cell graft donor, taken from the stem cell graft. CDR3 nucleotide sequence: TGTGCCACCAGCAGAGGATCAGAAACTGGGTACCCCTACGAGCAGTACTTC. The encoded protein is CATSRGSETGYPYEQYF.